A single sample gave rise to the 31 T cell receptor beta chains below, sequenced in a study of CD8 T cells in Susac syndrome (dated by TCRdb to between 2018 and 2021). Library prep was done by the immunoSEQ multiplex PCR assay. RNA was extracted with the RNeasy kit and about 0.45 to 1 ug was reverse transcribed using random hexamers. TCRdb passed the public sequencing reads through fastp at Q25 and MiXCR, retaining productive beta sequences. Every distinct CDR3 protein forms one entry, paired with its most common genes and DNA. Within this sample are about 150,000 distinct CDR3 sequences, with approximately 94% of them counted one time only. About 0.21% of the sample is in the top ten clones. Sequenced sample: CD8+ T cells from PBMCs. These receptors originate from a human donor with multiple sclerosis.

V gene TRBV20-1 combines with J gene TRBJ1-1; TRBD1 matches 7 bases. In germline, CDR1 is DFQATT, CDR2 SNEGSKA (reference sequence). The V gene end was trimmed by 0 bases and the J gene end by 5 bases; junction bases not matched to a gene: 9. The CDR3 runs 15 residues. The CDR3 DNA reads as TGCAGTGCTAGAGATGAGGGGGCGCCGATGACTGAAGCTTTCTTT. It is translated as CSARDEGAPMTEAFF.

The chain couples TRBV7-9 to TRBJ1-6, with no clear D. The germline V and J ends were trimmed by 8 bases and 8 bases, with 10 bases remaining between them. This CDR3 has 12 residues. Germline V gene data show CDR1 as SEHNR and CDR2 as FQNEAQ (reference sequence). CDR3 nucleotide sequence: TGTGCCAGCGGCGGAATAGATTCACCCCTCCACTTT. Encoded protein: CASGGIDSPLHF.

The chain employs TRBV7-8 and TRBJ2-5, with D possibly TRBD1 on 5 matching bases. Germline CDR1 is SGHVS and CDR2 is FQNEAQ. The germline V and J ends were trimmed by 5 bases and 2 bases, with 9 bases remaining between them. CDR3 length equals 13 residues. The CDR3, as DNA: TGTGCCAGCAGCAGTGACAGACAAGAGACCCAGTACTTC. Amino acid sequence: CASSSDRQETQYF.

The J gene is TRBJ2-1, the V gene TRBV7-9; 7 bases are shared with TRBD2. Trimming took 0 bases from V and 2 from J; bases not matched to a gene: 7. This CDR3 is 17 amino acids long. CDR1 and CDR2 from the germline V gene are SEHNR and FQNEAQ (reference sequence). The CDR3 loop is CASSLAKLADTYNEQFF. The CDR3 region has the DNA TGTGCCAGCAGCTTAGCCAAGCTAGCGGATACCTACAATGAGCAGTTCTTC.

J is TRBJ1-4 and V is TRBV6-1; D may be TRBD1 (6 bases). Looked up from germline, CDR1 is MNHNS and CDR2 is SASEGT. V lost 7 bases and J lost 2, with 17 bases in between. The CDR3 length is 16 residues. The chain's CDR3 is CASTVLGGFTNEKLFF. CDR3 bases: TGTGCCAGCACTGTCTTAGGGGGGTTTACTAATGAAAAACTGTTTTTT.

J is TRBJ1-1 and V is TRBV27; perhaps TRBD1 as D (6 bases). The CDR3 loop spans 13 amino acids. V was cut by 0 bases and J by 10 bases, with 12 bases left in between. Germline V gives CDR1 MNHEY, CDR2 SMNVEV (reference sequence). This CDR3 reads CASSLSSGVGAFF. CDR3 bases: TGTGCCAGCAGTTTATCCTCAGGGGTTGGAGCTTTCTTT.

V and J are TRBV15 and TRBJ2-2; 10 nucleotides line up with TRBD1. The V gene end was trimmed by 1 base and the J gene end by 4 bases; junction bases not matched to a gene: 12. In germline, CDR1 is LNHNV, CDR2 YYDKDF (reference sequence). This CDR3 is 19 amino acids long. This CDR3 reads CATSRVRTPGQGFTGELFF. The CDR3 DNA sequence: TGTGCCACCAGCAGAGTTAGAACCCCGGGACAGGGGTTCACCGGGGAGCTGTTTTTT.

This chain links TRBV9 with TRBJ2-2, with D possibly TRBD2 on 6 matching bases. In germline, CDR1 is SGDLS, CDR2 YYNGEE. CDR3 length: 13 amino acids. Trimming shortened V by 3 bases and J by 6 bases, and 9 bases separated the two germline ends. In nucleotides, the CDR3 is TGTGCCAGCAGCGATGGGACTCCCGGGGAGCTGTTTTTT. Amino acid sequence: CASSDGTPGELFF. Full variable domain (remainder filled in from reference TRBV9 and TRBJ2-2): DSGVTQTPKHLITATGQRVTLRCSPRSGDLSVYWYQQSLDQGLQFLIQYYNGEERAKGNILERFSAQQFPDLHSELNLSSLELGDSALYFCASSDGTPGELFFGEGSRLTVL.

This clonotype is a singleton in its sample. The DNA for the CDR3 is TGTGCCAGCAGCCAGGATCAGGGGGCAGGGCCCACAGATACGCAGTATTTT. Translated: CASSQDQGAGPTDTQYF. J is TRBJ2-3 and V is TRBV3-1; TRBD1 aligns across 8 bases. Per germline, CDR1 LGHDT and CDR2 YNNKEL (reference sequence). The CDR3 runs 17 residues. With V trimmed by 3 bases and J by 2 bases, 10 bases remained unmatched.

The CDR3 reads CASSELRLGRGIGYTF. In DNA form, the CDR3 reads TGTGCCAGCAGTGAACTACGTCTCGGCAGGGGAATAGGCTACACCTTC. This sequence joins TRBV6-1 and TRBJ1-2; a weak D match, TRBD1 (6 bases). The V end was cut by 2 bases, the J end by 8 bases, with 21 bases between. The CDR3 sequence is 16 residues long. Germline V lookup: CDR1 MNHNS, CDR2 SASEGT.

The rearrangement uses TRBV15 and TRBJ1-2; a weak D match, TRBD1 (6 bases). The CDR3 is 19 amino acids. The germline V gene has CDR1 LNHNV and CDR2 YYDKDF (reference sequence). V lost 0 bases to trimming and J lost 2 bases, with 22 bases between them. The CDR3 DNA is TGTGCCACCAGCAGAGATCGAACAGGGATAGTTTTCCCCAACTATGGCTACACCTTC. Amino acid sequence: CATSRDRTGIVFPNYGYTF.

The chain combines TRBV27 with TRBJ1-2; D is ambiguous. The V and J ends lost 0 bases and 4 bases respectively, with 9 bases between them. The CDR3 has 14 amino acids. The germline V gene has CDR1 MNHEY and CDR2 SMNVEV (reference sequence). CDR3 sequence (DNA): TGTGCCAGCAGTTTATCAAGGGATTCCTATGGCTACACCTTC. The encoded protein is CASSLSRDSYGYTF.

The J gene is TRBJ2-1, the V gene TRBV12-3 or TRBV12-4, with unresolved D. V lost 3 bases and J lost 9, with 9 bases in between. This CDR3 contains 12 residues. The CDR3 region is CASSLGTIEQFF. Here the CDR3 DNA reads TGTGCCAGCAGTTTGGGCACGATTGAGCAGTTCTTC.

The gene calls are TRBV5-1 and TRBJ2-1; 12 bases are a match to TRBD2. V trimming: 4 bases; J trimming: 7 bases; junction bases outside the gene matches: 9. Germline V CDR1 and CDR2: SGHRS, YFSETQ. The CDR3 length is 16 residues. CDR3 nucleotide sequence: TGCGCCAGCAGCGGCTGGACTAGCGGGGTAGGAAATGAGCAGTTCTTC. It yields the protein CASSGWTSGVGNEQFF.

The gene calls are TRBV27 and TRBJ2-6; 11 nucleotides agree with TRBD2. With 3 bases clipped from V and 4 bases from J, the junction kept 8 bases outside the gene matches. The V gene's germline CDR1 is MNHEY and CDR2 SMNVEV (reference sequence). The CDR3 consists of 18 residues. In nucleotides, the CDR3 is TGTGCCAGCAGTTTTAGCGGGGGGGCCATCCTCGGGGCCAACGTCCTGACTTTC. Translated: CASSFSGGAILGANVLTF.

V gene TRBV2 combines with J gene TRBJ1-1; a weak D match, TRBD1 (5 bases). Trimming removed 2 bases at V and 2 bases at J, with 12 bases between. The CDR3 length is 15 residues. Germline CDR1 reads SNHLY; CDR2 reads FYNNEI. The CDR3 coding sequence is TGTGCCAGCAGTGAAAGCCGGGGCCCTAACACTGAAGCTTTCTTT. Protein: CASSESRGPNTEAFF.

The CDR3 DNA is TGTGCCACCAGCAGAGTCCGGACAGGGGACGGCTACACCTTC. Its protein product is CATSRVRTGDGYTF. The chain combines TRBV15 with TRBJ1-2; TRBD1 matches 9 bases. In germline, CDR1 is LNHNV, CDR2 YYDKDF (reference sequence). Losses at the gene ends were 1 base for V and 8 bases for J; bases not matched to a gene: 5. This CDR3 contains 14 residues.

V gene TRBV20-1 combines with J gene TRBJ1-2, with a weak D call TRBD1 (6 bases). Trimming shortened V by 0 bases and J by 0 bases, and 11 bases separated the two germline ends. Germline CDR1 reads DFQATT; CDR2 reads SNEGSKA (reference sequence). The CDR3 is made up of 15 amino acids. The CDR3 here is CSARDRGHPNYGYTF. The CDR3 DNA reads TGCAGTGCTAGAGATCGGGGACACCCTAACTATGGCTACACCTTC.

This chain uses TRBV9 with TRBJ2-2; D is undetermined. Germline assignment: CDR1 SGDLS and CDR2 YYNGEE. The CDR3 length is 12 residues. V lost 0 bases and J lost 4, with 1 base in between. CDR3 DNA: TGTGCCAGCAGCGTAGTCACCGGGGAGCTGTTTTTT. Translated, it gives CASSVVTGELFF. Based on the CDR3 plus reference TRBV9 and TRBJ2-2, the full variable domain is DSGVTQTPKHLITATGQRVTLRCSPRSGDLSVYWYQQSLDQGLQFLIQYYNGEERAKGNILERFSAQQFPDLHSELNLSSLELGDSALYFCASSVVTGELFFGEGSRLTVL.

CDR3: CASRYDRVDSEQFF. The CDR3, as DNA: TGTGCCAGCAGATACGACAGGGTCGATAGTGAGCAGTTCTTC. The rearrangement joins TRBV27 to TRBJ2-1, with 7 bases that match TRBD1. Germline CDR1 MNHEY, CDR2 SMNVEV (reference sequence). With 6 bases clipped from V and 9 bases from J, the junction kept 11 bases outside the gene matches. The CDR3 extends over 14 amino acids.

This chain uses TRBV14 with TRBJ2-7; D is unresolved. V was pared by 0 bases and J by 7 bases, with 7 bases between. CDR1 and CDR2 (germline): SGHDN, FVKESK. This CDR3 is 12 amino acids long. The CDR3 region is CASSQESGEQYF. The CDR3 bases are TGTGCCAGCAGCCAAGAATCGGGTGAGCAGTACTTC.

V gene TRBV13 combines with J gene TRBJ1-1; D is uncertain. The CDR3 is 11 residues long. Germline V gene lookup returns CDR1 PRHDT and CDR2 FYEKMQ (reference sequence). The ends were cut back, 8 bases at V and 7 bases at J, with 11 bases in the middle. This CDR3 reads CASGLSGEAFF. The DNA of the CDR3 is TGTGCCAGCGGATTGAGTGGTGAAGCTTTCTTT.

The genes are TRBV20-1 and TRBJ2-3; no reliable D call. The CDR3 consists of 10 residues. From germline, CDR1 is DFQATT and CDR2 SNEGSKA (reference sequence). The V gene lost 3 bases and the J gene lost 4 bases, with 2 bases spanning the gap. In DNA form, the CDR3 reads TGCAGTGCTAGGGCAGATACGCAGTATTTT. Amino acids: CSARADTQYF.

The V and J genes are TRBV20-1 and TRBJ2-7, with D hard to call. Germline values: CDR1 DFQATT, CDR2 SNEGSKA (reference sequence). The CDR3 is made up of 11 amino acids. V was cut by 1 base and J by 6 bases, with 7 bases left in between. The CDR3 is CSARVGAEQYF. As DNA, the CDR3 is TGCAGTGCTAGAGTTGGAGCCGAGCAGTACTTC.

V gene TRBV7-9 combines with J gene TRBJ2-1; D remains ambiguous. V dropped 1 base and J dropped 7 bases, with 8 bases sitting between them. CDR1 and CDR2 (germline): SEHNR, FQNEAQ (reference sequence). The CDR3 loop spans 13 amino acids. Here the CDR3 DNA reads TGTGCCAGCAGCTTAGAGGGCTCTAATGAGCAGTTCTTC. Translation gives CASSLEGSNEQFF.

The chain employs TRBV7-2 and TRBJ1-1; no clear D gene. Germline assignment: CDR1 SGHTA and CDR2 FQGNSA. The V and J ends lost 10 bases and 2 bases respectively, with 14 bases between them. This CDR3 comprises 13 residues. The CDR3 bases are TGTGCCATTGTGTCAAGGAAAAACACTGAAGCTTTCTTT. It is translated as CAIVSRKNTEAFF. Full variable domain (remainder filled in from reference TRBV7-2 and TRBJ1-1): GAGVSQSPSNKVTEKGKDVELRCDPISGHTALYWYRQSLGQGLEFLIYFQGNSAPDKSGLPSDRFSAERTGGSVSTLTIQRTQQEDSAVYLCAIVSRKNTEAFFGQGTRLTVV.

The chain is built from TRBV27 and TRBJ1-1, with D maybe TRBD1 (5 bases). This CDR3 region has 14 residues. CDR1 MNHEY and CDR2 SMNVEV come from the germline V gene (reference sequence). Trimming took off 6 bases at V and 1 base at J, with 12 bases between the two ends. The CDR3 reads CASSRGRRNTEAFF. CDR3 DNA sequence: TGTGCCAGCAGCCGGGGACGGAGGAACACTGAAGCTTTCTTT.

The chain links TRBV7-2 to TRBJ2-7; 16 bases are a match to TRBD2. Looked up from germline, CDR1 is SGHTA and CDR2 is FQGNSA. The J segment lost 0 bases and the V segment lost 5 bases, leaving 4 bases of the junction unmatched. The CDR3 is 17 amino acids. The CDR3 protein is CASSPGTSGGASYEQYF. CDR3 coding DNA: TGTGCCAGCAGCCCCGGGACTAGCGGGGGGGCCTCCTACGAGCAGTACTTC. Complete variable domain (other parts from reference TRBV7-2 and TRBJ2-7): GAGVSQSPSNKVTEKGKDVELRCDPISGHTALYWYRQSLGQGLEFLIYFQGNSAPDKSGLPSDRFSAERTGGSVSTLTIQRTQQEDSAVYLCASSPGTSGGASYEQYFGPGTRLTVT.

V gene TRBV12-3 or TRBV12-4 combines with J gene TRBJ2-2; no definite D call. V was pared by 4 bases and J by 6 bases, with 3 bases between. The CDR3 totals 11 residues. The CDR3 is CASSSSGELFF. The CDR3 DNA follows: TGTGCCAGCAGTTCATCCGGGGAGCTGTTTTTT.

The J gene is TRBJ2-5, the V gene TRBV20-1; D possibly matches TRBD1 or TRBD2 (5 bases each). The ends were cut back, 0 bases at V and 5 bases at J, with 13 bases in the middle. CDR3 length: 14 residues. The germline CDR1 and CDR2 sequences are DFQATT and SNEGSKA (reference sequence). The CDR3 nucleotides read TGCAGTGCTAGAGATCGGGTAGAGGGGGAGACCCAGTACTTC. Translated: CSARDRVEGETQYF.

The chain links TRBV3-1 to TRBJ2-7, with 9 bases fitting TRBD2. The junction had 9 bases not matched to a gene; V was cut back by 1 base and J by 2 bases. Germline CDR1 is LGHDT and CDR2 is YNNKEL (reference sequence). The CDR3 loop spans 17 amino acids. CDR3 protein: CASSQGFLAGGPYEQYF. CDR3 bases: TGTGCCAGCAGCCAAGGGTTCCTGGCGGGGGGGCCCTACGAGCAGTACTTC.